The present T cell receptor (beta chain) was sequenced within a study of breast tumors, draining lymph nodes, adjacent tissues. The lymph nodes were axillary draining lymph nodes from breast cancer patients. MiXCR was run by TCRdb on the multiplex PCR reads, yielding one entry per CDR3 protein. The sample has approximately 300,000 distinct CDR3 sequences; over 30% are singletons. Overall study results and limits: Tumor repertoires ranked between lymph nodes and nontumor tissue in diversity, with V and J gene preferences.

The length of the CDR3 is 17 residues. The J segment lost 1 base and the V segment lost 5 bases, leaving 8 bases of the junction unmatched. Germline values: CDR1 SGHNT, CDR2 YENEEA. As for this clonotype: Its specificity is unknown.

The chain carries TRBV11-3 and TRBJ2-6, with TRBD2 identical over 7 bases. Sequencing input: axillary lymph node tissue. The sequence came from a female donor with breast cancer. Some clones in this sample may be carry-over from other donors' samples. The CDR3 coding sequence is TGTGCCAGCAGCCAAATAGCGGGTAAATCTGGGGCCAACGTCCTGACTTTC. The encoded protein is CASSQIAGKSGANVLTF.